This T cell receptor beta chain derives from a study of regulatory T cells in long-lasting Graves disease. This clonotype was observed a handful of times. Time point described: newly diagnosed GD, antithyroid drugs for less than 3 months. Scientists built the TCR library using RNA that was extracted from PBMCs. Patients hailed from an endocrinology department in Xi'an, China. Roughly 9.3 milliliters of peripheral blood were taken and placed in EDTA tubes. The CDR3 extends over 13 amino acids. Looked up from germline, CDR1 is DFQATT and CDR2 is SNEGSKA (reference sequence). Between the trimmed V and J ends, which lost 1 base and 3 bases, there was a span of 9 bases. Library construction for TCR beta used iRepertoire HTBI primers and Arm-PCR of CDR3 regions. MiXCR was run by TCRdb on the multiplex PCR reads, yielding one entry per CDR3 protein. This sample yields about 430,000 distinct CDR3 sequences, of which approximately 15% are seen a single time; over 7.5% belongs to the top ten.

This sample was shared with a second study, whose subject was T cells in Graves' hyperthyroidism and ophthalmopathy.

The chain links TRBV20-1 to TRBJ2-5; D unclear. This receptor was taken from a middle-aged woman with Graves disease. Specimen: peripheral blood mononuclear cells (PBMCs), collected at new diagnosis, from a patient treated with antithyroid drugs. DNA of the CDR3: TGCAGTGCTAGAGTTGACTTAAAAGAGACCCAGTACTTC. Amino acids: CSARVDLKETQYF.